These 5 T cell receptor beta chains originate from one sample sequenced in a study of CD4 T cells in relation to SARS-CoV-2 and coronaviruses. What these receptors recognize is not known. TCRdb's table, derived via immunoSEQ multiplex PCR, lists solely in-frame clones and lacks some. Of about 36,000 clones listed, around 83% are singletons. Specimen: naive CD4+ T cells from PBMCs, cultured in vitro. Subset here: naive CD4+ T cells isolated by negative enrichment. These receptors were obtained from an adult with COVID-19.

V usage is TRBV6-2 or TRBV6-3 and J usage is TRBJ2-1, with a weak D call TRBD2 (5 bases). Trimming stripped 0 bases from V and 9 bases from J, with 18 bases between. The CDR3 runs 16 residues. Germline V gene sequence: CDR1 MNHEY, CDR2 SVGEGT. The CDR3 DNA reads TGTGCCAGCAGTTACTCGCGGGTTACTGATGGGAGTGAGCAGTTCTTC. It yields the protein CASSYSRVTDGSEQFF.

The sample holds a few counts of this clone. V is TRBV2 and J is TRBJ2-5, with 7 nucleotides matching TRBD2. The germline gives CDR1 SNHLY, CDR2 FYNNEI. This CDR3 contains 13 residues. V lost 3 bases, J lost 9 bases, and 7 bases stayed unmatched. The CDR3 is CASSEGGSVAQYF. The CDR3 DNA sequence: TGTGCCAGCAGTGAGGGAGGGTCGGTGGCCCAGTACTTC.

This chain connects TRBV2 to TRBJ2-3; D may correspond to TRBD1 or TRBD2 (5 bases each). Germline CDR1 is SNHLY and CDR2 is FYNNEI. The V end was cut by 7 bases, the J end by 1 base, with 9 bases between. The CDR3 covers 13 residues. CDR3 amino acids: CASKRGGTDTQYF. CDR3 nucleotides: TGTGCCAGCAAGAGGGGTGGCACAGATACGCAGTATTTT.

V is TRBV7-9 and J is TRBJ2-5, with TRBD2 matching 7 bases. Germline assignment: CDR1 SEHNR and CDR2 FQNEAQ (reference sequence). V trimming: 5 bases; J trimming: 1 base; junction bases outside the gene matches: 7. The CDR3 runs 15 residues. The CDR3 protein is CASSPRAGIQETQYF. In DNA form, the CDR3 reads TGTGCCAGCAGCCCCCGAGCGGGAATCCAAGAGACCCAGTACTTC. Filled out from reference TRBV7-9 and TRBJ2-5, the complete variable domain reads DTGVSQNPRHKITKRGQNVTFRCDPISEHNRLYWYRQTLGQGPEFLTYFQNEAQLEKSRLLSDRFSAERPKGSFSTLEIQRTEQGDSAMYLCASSPRAGIQETQYFGPGTRLLVL.

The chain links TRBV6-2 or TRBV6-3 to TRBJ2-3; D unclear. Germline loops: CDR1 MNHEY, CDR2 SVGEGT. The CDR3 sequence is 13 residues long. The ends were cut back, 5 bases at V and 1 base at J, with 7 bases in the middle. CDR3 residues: CASSPVGTDTQYF. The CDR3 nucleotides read TGTGCCAGCAGTCCGGTCGGCACAGATACGCAGTATTTT.